The 8 T cell receptor beta chains below were found in one sample sequenced in a study of CD8 T cells in Susac syndrome (dated by TCRdb to between 2018 and 2021). Libraries were prepared through the immunoSEQ multiplex PCR assay. RNA was extracted with the RNeasy kit and about 0.45 to 1 ug was reverse transcribed using random hexamers. The raw public data were reprocessed by TCRdb itself: fastp quality trimming at Q25, MiXCR clonotype calling, in-frame beta chains only. CDR3 protein duplicates are merged, each entry listing the most common genes and DNA. This sample comprises about 200,000 distinct CDR3 sequences, roughly 94% of them detected only once. The top ten clones comprise approximately 0.094% of the sample. The sample taken for sequencing was CD4+ T cells from PBMCs. Source of these receptors: a human donor in good health.

This chain joins TRBV29-1 and TRBJ2-3; D ambiguous. The germline V gene encodes CDR1 SQVTM and CDR2 ANQGSEA. The CDR3 totals 12 residues. V dropped 5 bases and J dropped 4 bases, with 10 bases sitting between them. For the CDR3, the DNA is TGCAGCGTTTCTCCAGACCCAGATACGCAGTATTTT. It yields the protein CSVSPDPDTQYF.

The gene calls are TRBV3-1 and TRBJ2-7; 9 bases fit TRBD1. The CDR3 is made up of 13 amino acids. Trimming removed 3 bases from V and 10 bases from J; junction bases left unmatched: 7. Per the germline V gene, CDR1 is LGHDT and CDR2 is YNNKEL (reference sequence). CDR3 bases: TGTGCCAGCAGCCAGGGGAGGGACAGGGAACAGTACGTC. This encodes CASSQGRDREQYV.

The chain employs TRBV18 and TRBJ2-5; no clear D. This CDR3 contains 14 residues. Germline assignment: CDR1 KGHSH and CDR2 LQKENI. V was cut by 5 bases and J by 5 bases, with 15 bases left in between. CDR3 amino acids: CASSSNSRGETQYF. DNA for the CDR3: TGTGCCAGCTCATCGAACAGTCGCGGCGAGACCCAGTACTTC.

The chain carries TRBV27 and TRBJ2-7; 8 bases agree with TRBD1. CDR1 is MNHEY, CDR2 SMNVEV, per germline (reference sequence). The CDR3 length is 13 residues. J was trimmed by 5 bases and V by 6 bases; bases with no gene match: 6. Here the CDR3 DNA reads TGTGCCAGCAGAAGCAGGGGGCTGAACGAGCAGTACGTC. Encoded protein: CASRSRGLNEQYV.

The genes are TRBV3-1 and TRBJ1-1; tentative D call: TRBD1 (6 bases). Germline CDR1 LGHDT, CDR2 YNNKEL (reference sequence). This CDR3 contains 15 residues. The V end lost 3 bases, the J end lost 3 bases, and 14 bases lay between the germline ends. CDR3 protein: CASSHQLDRHTEAFF. The CDR3 coding sequence is TGTGCCAGCAGCCACCAGCTGGACAGACACACTGAAGCTTTCTTT.

The chain is built from TRBV20-1 and TRBJ2-5; 7 nucleotides match TRBD1. CDR1 and CDR2 from the germline V gene are DFQATT and SNEGSKA (reference sequence). V lost 6 bases, J lost 3 bases, and 7 bases stayed unmatched. This CDR3 has 13 residues. CDR3 protein: CSASGTAKETQYF. The CDR3 bases are TGCAGTGCCTCCGGGACAGCAAAAGAGACCCAGTACTTC.

This sequence joins TRBV29-1 and TRBJ2-5; D is unresolved. Germline loops: CDR1 SQVTM, CDR2 ANQGSEA. V dropped 7 bases and J dropped 9 bases, with 27 bases sitting between them. This CDR3 has 15 amino acids. CDR3 DNA: TGCAGCGCCCGTTCGGCCATTCCCCCTTTTTCGGCCCAGTACTTC. Protein sequence: CSARSAIPPFSAQYF.

V gene TRBV7-9 combines with J gene TRBJ1-1; D call uncertain. V shed 5 bases and J shed 0 bases, with 13 bases lying between them. The CDR3 loop spans 15 amino acids. Germline-derived CDR1 and CDR2 are SEHNR and FQNEAQ (reference sequence). The CDR3 coding sequence is TGTGCCAGCAGCCGTTCTGGACGGTTGAACACTGAAGCTTTCTTT. It specifies CASSRSGRLNTEAFF.